This record looks at one T cell receptor beta chain sequence and its context. No antigen is known for it. Per-nucleotide qualities are absent, and no much larger clonotype sits a single base away. Clipping removes 3 bases from V and 2 bases from J, with 10 as the unmatched junction base count. There are 17 amino acids in the CDR3, from cysteine to phenylalanine inclusive. Just the 51-base CDR3 DNA is kept, in frame starting at base 1. In the germline V gene, CDR1 corresponds to LGHNT and CDR2 to FRNRAP. Sequencing instrument: Illumina HiSeq 1500. TCRdb applied fastp at Q25 and MiXCR to the public reads, then kept only in-frame beta chains. Every distinct CDR3 protein forms one entry, paired with its most common genes and DNA. This sample has 900,000 to 950,000 distinct CDR3 sequences in its table, and about a third of those were observed once. Of the sample, over 12% falls within the top ten clones.

This entry belongs to a study of T cell repertoires in cytomegalovirus infection (dated by TCRdb to about 2019). In the study overall: Recently identified HLA-C-restricted CMV epitopes, whose presentation resists viral immunomodulation, were targeted by peptide stimulations together with well-studied HLA-B-restricted epitopes. The HLA type of each donor mattered for the analysis, because public TCR beta signatures pointed to carriage of CMV infection along with the matching HLA type. General study outcomes and caveats: The ex vivo response was dominated by HLA-C-restricted CMV-specific TCR beta clonotypes, which also provided the single most frequent clonotype in two of eight donors. In both this cohort and an independent cohort of some 380 donors, the cumulative frequency of public TCR beta family members distinguished carriers of CMV infection plus the relevant HLA type.

In light of the paper, this sample's treatment or condition label describes: in vitro stimulation with specific CMV peptide epitopes to enrich CMV-specific T cells. Sequencing was performed on cultured CD8+ T cells from PBMCs, taken from culture after CMV antigen stimulation. The sequence was obtained from a human donor in good health (CMV status not recorded). Some clones in this sample may be carry-over from other donors' samples. In this chain, TRBV12-5 is recombined with TRBJ1-1; TRBD1 aligns with 9 central bases. The CDR3 region: CASGFTGGAEKNTEAFF. The nucleotide sequence is given as TGTGCTAGTGGTTTCACAGGGGGCGCCGAAAAAAACACTGAAGCTTTCTTT.